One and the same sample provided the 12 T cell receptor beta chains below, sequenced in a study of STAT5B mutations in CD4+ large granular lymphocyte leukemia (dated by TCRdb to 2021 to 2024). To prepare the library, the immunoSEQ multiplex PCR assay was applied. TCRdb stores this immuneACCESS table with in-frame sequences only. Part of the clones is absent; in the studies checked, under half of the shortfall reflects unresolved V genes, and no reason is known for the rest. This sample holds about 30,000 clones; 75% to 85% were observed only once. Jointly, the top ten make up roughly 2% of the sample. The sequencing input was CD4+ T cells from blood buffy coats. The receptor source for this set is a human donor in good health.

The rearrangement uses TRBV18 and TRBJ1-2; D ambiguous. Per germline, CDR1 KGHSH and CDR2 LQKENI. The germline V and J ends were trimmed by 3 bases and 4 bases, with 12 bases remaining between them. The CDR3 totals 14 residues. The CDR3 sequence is CASSPPSVGYGYTF. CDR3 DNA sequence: TGTGCCAGCTCACCCCCCAGCGTCGGCTATGGCTACACCTTC.

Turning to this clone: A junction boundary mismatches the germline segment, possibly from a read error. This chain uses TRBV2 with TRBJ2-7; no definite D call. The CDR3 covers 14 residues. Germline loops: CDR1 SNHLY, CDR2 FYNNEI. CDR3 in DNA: TGTGCCAGCAATGAAAACGACATAATGCAATCGAGGTACTTC. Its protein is CASNENDIMQSRYF.

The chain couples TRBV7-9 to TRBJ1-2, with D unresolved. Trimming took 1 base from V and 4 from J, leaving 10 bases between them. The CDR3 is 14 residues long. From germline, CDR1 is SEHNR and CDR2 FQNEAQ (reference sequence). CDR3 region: CASSLERQSYGYTF. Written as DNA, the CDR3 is TGTGCCAGCAGCTTAGAGAGGCAGAGCTATGGCTACACCTTC.

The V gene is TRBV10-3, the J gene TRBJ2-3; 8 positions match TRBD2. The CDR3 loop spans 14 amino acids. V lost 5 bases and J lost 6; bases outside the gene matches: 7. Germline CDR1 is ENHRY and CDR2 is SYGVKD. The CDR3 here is CAISTERGRDTQYF. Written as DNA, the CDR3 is TGTGCCATCAGTACGGAGCGGGGGAGGGATACGCAGTATTTT.

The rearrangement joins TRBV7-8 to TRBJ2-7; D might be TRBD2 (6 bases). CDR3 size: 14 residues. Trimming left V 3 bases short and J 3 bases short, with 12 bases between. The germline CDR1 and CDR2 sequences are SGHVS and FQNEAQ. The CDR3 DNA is TGTGCCAGCAGCTTCTCCCATAGCGGCTACGAGCAGTACTTC. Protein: CASSFSHSGYEQYF.

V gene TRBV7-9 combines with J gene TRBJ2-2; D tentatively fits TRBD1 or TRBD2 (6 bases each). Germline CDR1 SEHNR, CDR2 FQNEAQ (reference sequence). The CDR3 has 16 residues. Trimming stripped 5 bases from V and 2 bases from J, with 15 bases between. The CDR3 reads CASSRVGGENTGELFF. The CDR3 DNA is TGTGCCAGCAGCCGAGTGGGGGGCGAAAACACCGGGGAGCTGTTTTTT.

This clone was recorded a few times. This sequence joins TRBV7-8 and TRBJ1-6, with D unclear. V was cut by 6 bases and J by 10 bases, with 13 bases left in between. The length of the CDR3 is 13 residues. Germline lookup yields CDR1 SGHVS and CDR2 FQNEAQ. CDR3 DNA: TGTGCCAGCAGTTCCGCCCTTGCGTCACCCCTCCACTTT. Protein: CASSSALASPLHF.

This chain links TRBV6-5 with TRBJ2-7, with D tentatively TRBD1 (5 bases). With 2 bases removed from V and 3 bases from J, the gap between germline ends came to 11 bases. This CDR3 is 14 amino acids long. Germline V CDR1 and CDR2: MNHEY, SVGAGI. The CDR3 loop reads CASSYEGQNYEQYF. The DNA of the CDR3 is TGTGCCAGCAGTTACGAAGGACAAAACTACGAGCAGTACTTC.

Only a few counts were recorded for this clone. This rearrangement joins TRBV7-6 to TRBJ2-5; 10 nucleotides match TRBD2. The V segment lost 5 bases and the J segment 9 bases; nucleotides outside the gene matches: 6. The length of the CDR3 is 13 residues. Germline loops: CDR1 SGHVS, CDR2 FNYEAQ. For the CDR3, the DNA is TGTGCCAGCAGCGAACAAGCGGGAGGGTCCCAGTACTTC. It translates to CASSEQAGGSQYF.

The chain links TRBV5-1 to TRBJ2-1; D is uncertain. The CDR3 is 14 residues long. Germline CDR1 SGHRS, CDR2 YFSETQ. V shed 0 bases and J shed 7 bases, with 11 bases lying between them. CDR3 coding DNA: TGCGCCAGCAGCTTGGACCAGAGGTGGAATGAGCAGTTCTTC. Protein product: CASSLDQRWNEQFF.

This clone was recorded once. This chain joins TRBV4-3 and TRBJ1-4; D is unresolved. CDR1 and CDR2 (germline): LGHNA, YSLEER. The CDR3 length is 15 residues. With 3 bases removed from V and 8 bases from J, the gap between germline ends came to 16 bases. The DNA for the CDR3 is TGCGCCAGCAGCCAGGCCCGGGCCCTGGGAGAAAAACTGTTTTTT. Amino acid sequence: CASSQARALGEKLFF.

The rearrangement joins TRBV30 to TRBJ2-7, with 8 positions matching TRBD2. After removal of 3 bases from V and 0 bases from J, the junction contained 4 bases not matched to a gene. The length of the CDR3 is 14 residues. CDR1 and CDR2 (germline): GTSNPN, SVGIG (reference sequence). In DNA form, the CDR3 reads TGTGCCTGGAGGACTAGCGTCAACTCCTACGAGCAGTACTTC. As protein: CAWRTSVNSYEQYF.